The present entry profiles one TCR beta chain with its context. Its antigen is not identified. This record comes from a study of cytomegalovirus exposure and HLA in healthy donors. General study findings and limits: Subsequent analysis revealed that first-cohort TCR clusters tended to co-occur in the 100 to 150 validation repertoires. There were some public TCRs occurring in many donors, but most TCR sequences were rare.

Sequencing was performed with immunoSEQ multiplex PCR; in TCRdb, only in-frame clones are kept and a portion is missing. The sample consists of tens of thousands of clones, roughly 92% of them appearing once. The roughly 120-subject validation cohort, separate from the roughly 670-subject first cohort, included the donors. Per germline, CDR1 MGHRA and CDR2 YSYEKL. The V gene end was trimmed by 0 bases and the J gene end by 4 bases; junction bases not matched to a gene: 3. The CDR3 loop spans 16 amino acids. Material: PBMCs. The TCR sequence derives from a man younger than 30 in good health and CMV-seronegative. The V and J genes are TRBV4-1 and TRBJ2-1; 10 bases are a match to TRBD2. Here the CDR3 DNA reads TGCGCCAGCAGCCAAGAGCGGACTAGCGGATACAATGAGCAGTTCTTC. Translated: CASSQERTSGYNEQFF.